The next 17 T cell receptor beta chains were all read from a single sample in a study of identical twins (dated by TCRdb to 2016 to 2018). Library prep was done by 5' RACE. Sequencing was carried out with an Illumina HiSeq 2000. Using fastp trimming at Q25 and MiXCR clonotype assembly, TCRdb reanalyzed the public sequencing data and kept in-frame beta chains. Rows are unified per CDR3 protein, each entry keeping the most common DNA and genes. In all, the sample holds hundreds of thousands of distinct CDR3 sequences, and over 5% of those were seen once. The ten largest make up roughly 1.8% of the sample. The source material was naive T cells sorted from blood. In light of the paper, this sample's cell subset or site label describes: cells isolated with a human naive T-cell isolation kit. Every receptor here comes from a man aged 18 to 35 in good health.

This clonotype was counted ten times or more. This chain uses TRBV18 with TRBJ1-5; D is possibly TRBD1 (6 bases). The V end was cut by 4 bases, the J end by 7 bases, with 11 bases between. The CDR3 contains 13 residues. The germline V gene encodes CDR1 KGHSH and CDR2 LQKENI. The CDR3 spells CASSRLQGQPQHF. The CDR3 DNA reads as TGTGCCAGCTCACGCCTACAGGGACAGCCCCAGCATTTT.

The rearrangement links TRBV20-1 to TRBJ2-7; 9 bases map to TRBD2. In germline, CDR1 is DFQATT, CDR2 SNEGSKA (reference sequence). This CDR3 has 13 amino acids. J was trimmed by 1 base and V by 3 bases; bases with no gene match: 1. CDR3: CSASLAGSYEQYV. CDR3 sequence (DNA): TGCAGTGCTAGCCTAGCGGGATCCTACGAGCAGTACGTC.

This clonotype was detected ten times or more. CDR3 in amino acids: CASSRAAWTQYF. The CDR3 bases are TGTGCCAGCAGCCGGGCTGCCTGGACCCAGTACTTC. The rearrangement links TRBV12-3 or TRBV12-4 to TRBJ2-5, with no clear D. Trimming pared 6 bases from V and 7 bases from J, leaving 12 bases between. The CDR3 covers 12 residues.

This clonotype has a count of ten or more. This chain links TRBV27 with TRBJ2-1, with no clear D. CDR3 length equals 15 residues. Germline CDR1 and CDR2: MNHEY and SMNVEV (reference sequence). Trimming left V 5 bases short and J 6 bases short, with 17 bases between. CDR3 residues: CASSQDLKGFNEQFF. The DNA of the CDR3 is TGTGCCAGCAGTCAGGACCTAAAGGGATTCAATGAGCAGTTCTTC.

In its sample, this clonotype was seen many times. V gene TRBV5-1 combines with J gene TRBJ2-3; D is undetermined. CDR3 length: 16 amino acids. V dropped 7 bases and J dropped 0 bases, with 18 bases sitting between them. Germline lookup yields CDR1 SGHRS and CDR2 YFSETQ. The CDR3 reads CASLVHPFSSTDTQYF. The CDR3 DNA is TGCGCCAGCCTCGTCCACCCGTTCTCTAGCACAGATACGCAGTATTTT.

The chain links TRBV13 to TRBJ2-3; 9 bases match TRBD2. This CDR3 comprises 17 residues. Per the germline V gene, CDR1 is PRHDT and CDR2 is FYEKMQ (reference sequence). The V segment lost 2 bases and the J segment 4 bases; nucleotides outside the gene matches: 10. CDR3 loop: CASSLTELAGFSDTQYF. The CDR3 coding sequence is TGTGCCAGCAGCTTAACGGAGCTAGCGGGATTTTCAGATACGCAGTATTTT.

This clonotype was counted at least ten times. The J gene is TRBJ1-2, the V gene TRBV29-1; the D is unclear. The V end was cut by 2 bases, the J end by 2 bases, with 18 bases between. The CDR3 sequence is 16 residues long. Per the germline V gene, CDR1 is SQVTM and CDR2 is ANQGSEA. CDR3 region: CSVEKGGPDTNYGYTF. In DNA form, the CDR3 reads TGCAGCGTTGAAAAGGGAGGGCCTGATACAAACTATGGCTACACCTTC.

The chain joins TRBV20-1 to TRBJ2-3, with a possible D match to TRBD2 (7 bases). V was pared by 1 base and J by 0 bases, with 17 bases between. This CDR3 is 17 amino acids long. Germline-derived CDR1 and CDR2 are DFQATT and SNEGSKA (reference sequence). CDR3 bases: TGCAGTGCTAGAGGGGGGGGCGGAGCTCCTAGCACAGATACGCAGTATTTT. Residues: CSARGGGGAPSTDTQYF.

The rearrangement joins TRBV28 to TRBJ1-1, with D unclear. The CDR3 runs to 17 residues. Germline V gene data show CDR1 as MDHEN and CDR2 as SYDVKM. Between the trimmed V and J ends, which lost 6 bases and 0 bases, there was a span of 20 bases. The DNA of the CDR3 is TGTGCCAGCAGCCCCCATGGGGTAGTACTTTTGAACACTGAAGCTTTCTTT. Translating it yields CASSPHGVVLLNTEAFF.

This clonotype was counted ten times or more. The V call is TRBV7-8, the J call TRBJ1-4, with D perhaps matching TRBD1 (6 bases). The CDR3 extends over 16 amino acids. V lost 2 bases and J 8 bases, leaving 18 bases between the germline ends. Per germline, CDR1 SGHVS and CDR2 FQNEAQ. CDR3 amino acids: CASSLRDGGIGEKLFF. CDR3 coding DNA: TGTGCCAGCAGCTTAAGAGACGGGGGCATCGGAGAAAAACTGTTTTTT.

In this sample, this clonotype turned up many times. CDR3 in amino acids: CASSWTSNLQREYF. The CDR3, as DNA: TGTGCCAGCAGTTGGACTAGTAATCTACAACGGGAGTACTTC. This chain links TRBV28 with TRBJ2-7; 7 bases match TRBD2. Germline loops: CDR1 MDHEN, CDR2 SYDVKM. With 4 bases clipped from V and 11 bases from J, the junction kept 14 bases outside the gene matches. The CDR3 loop spans 14 amino acids. Complete variable domain (other parts from reference TRBV28 and TRBJ2-7): DVKVTQSSRYLVKRTGEKVFLECVQDMDHENMFWYRQDPGLGLRLIYFSYDVKMKEKGDIPEGYSVSREKKERFSLILESASTNQTSMYLCASSWTSNLQREYFGPGTRLTVT.

This clonotype appeared many times. The chain links TRBV24-1 to TRBJ2-1; no clear D gene. The CDR3 is 13 residues long. The V and J ends lost 1 base and 8 bases respectively, with 8 bases between them. The germline CDR1 and CDR2 sequences are KGHDR and SFDVKD. The CDR3 bases are TGTGCCACCAGTGATTTCAGCACGGATGAGCAGTTCTTC. Its translation is CATSDFSTDEQFF.

This clonotype was counted between two and nine times. This rearrangement joins TRBV30 to TRBJ2-1; TRBD1 agrees at 8 bases. This CDR3 has 14 residues. V trimming: 5 bases; J trimming: 0 bases; junction bases outside the gene matches: 3. Germline CDR1 reads GTSNPN; CDR2 reads SVGIG (reference sequence). The DNA of the CDR3 is TGTGCCTGGGCTACAGGGGGCTCCTACAATGAGCAGTTCTTC. This sequence encodes CAWATGGSYNEQFF.

This clonotype was recorded many times. This rearrangement joins TRBV24-1 to TRBJ2-1, with D perhaps TRBD2 (5 bases). The V end lost 6 bases, the J end lost 7 bases, and 9 bases lay between the germline ends. Germline values: CDR1 KGHDR, CDR2 SFDVKD. This CDR3 region has 12 residues. DNA of the CDR3: TGTGCCACCAGTTCGTCGGGGAATGAGCAGTTCTTC. This sequence encodes CATSSSGNEQFF.

This clonotype was seen repeatedly, ten times or more. The chain recombines TRBV24-1 with TRBJ2-1, with D unclear. With 1 base removed from V and 5 bases from J, the gap between germline ends came to 5 bases. CDR3 length: 13 residues. Germline V gene data show CDR1 as KGHDR and CDR2 as SFDVKD. The CDR3 bases are TGTGCCACCAGTGATTTACGGAACAATGAGCAGTTCTTC. It specifies CATSDLRNNEQFF.

The chain links TRBV27 to TRBJ1-5; D remains unclear. Trimming removed 0 bases at V and 5 bases at J, with 11 bases between. The CDR3 totals 15 residues. CDR1 MNHEY and CDR2 SMNVEV come from the germline V gene (reference sequence). The CDR3 DNA reads as TGTGCCAGCAGTTTATCGTCTGCCAGAGATCAGCCCCAGCATTTT. Translating it yields CASSLSSARDQPQHF.

The gene calls are TRBV6-1 and TRBJ2-5; D remains ambiguous. The germline V and J ends were trimmed by 1 base and 7 bases, with 13 bases remaining between them. Per the germline V gene, CDR1 is MNHNS and CDR2 is SASEGT. This CDR3 region has 14 residues. The CDR3 DNA reads as TGTGCCAGCAGTGAAGGGGCAGCCCCAGGGACCCAGTACTTC. Its translation: CASSEGAAPGTQYF.